Shown below are 30 T cell receptor beta chains from a single sample sequenced in a study of CD8+CD57+ T cells in acquired aplastic anemia. For CDR3 and TCR beta VDJ profiling, genomic DNA was the template used. TCRdb re-called the reads with MiXCR, one entry per CDR3 protein. The sample shows around 140,000 distinct CDR3 sequences, around two fifths of them seen only once. The sequenced sample was sorted CD4+, CD8+, or CD8+CD57+ T cells (not recorded which) from PBMCs. These receptors came from a human donor in good health, serving as a control.

With regard to this clonotype: The junction and the germline gene differ at one end; a read error may be behind it. V is TRBV24-1 and J is TRBJ1-1, with D unresolved. Per the germline V gene, CDR1 is KGHDR and CDR2 is SFDVKD. This CDR3 has 13 amino acids. CDR3 protein: CTTSDSGDTEAFF. Here the CDR3 DNA reads TGTACCACCAGCGATTCCGGGGACACTGAAGCTTTCTTT.

On this clonotype: This could be a read error, since a much larger clone is one nucleotide away. Here the CDR3 omits its conserved ending phenylalanine or tryptophan, so a read error is the likely source. J is TRBJ1-2 and V is TRBV7-2; TRBD1 matches 7 bases. Germline assignment: CDR1 SGHTA and CDR2 FQGNSA. The CDR3 has 14 residues. The V and J ends lost 6 bases and 7 bases, in that order; junction bases with no gene match: 11. The CDR3 nucleotides are TGTGCCAGCAGTCGCCAGGGGGGAGAGGTTGGCTACACCTCC. Translating gives CASSRQGGEVGYTS.

This chain links TRBV19 with TRBJ2-1, with 10 positions matching TRBD2. V dropped 9 bases and J dropped 4; count of bases not matched to a gene: 3. This CDR3 is 13 amino acids long. Looked up from germline, CDR1 is LNHDA and CDR2 is SQIVND (reference sequence). The CDR3 here is CASRLAGYNEQFF. CDR3 nucleotide sequence: TGTGCCAGCAGACTAGCGGGTTACAATGAGCAGTTCTTC.

This clonotype was picked up many times. The V and J genes are TRBV27 and TRBJ2-5, with D tentatively TRBD1 (5 bases). Germline loops: CDR1 MNHEY, CDR2 SMNVEV (reference sequence). Trimming pared 2 bases from V and 5 bases from J, leaving 15 bases between. CDR3 length: 15 residues. This CDR3 reads CASSLTQGARETQYF. As DNA, the CDR3 is TGTGCCAGCAGTTTAACGCAAGGGGCTAGGGAGACCCAGTACTTC.

Only one count was recorded for this clonotype. The chain recombines TRBV5-6 with TRBJ2-3; D tentatively fits TRBD1 or TRBD2 (6 bases each). Trimming pared 0 bases from V and 0 bases from J, leaving 11 bases between. The CDR3 extends over 16 amino acids. Germline V gives CDR1 SGHDT, CDR2 YYEEEE. The CDR3 nucleotides read TGTGCCAGCAGCTTGGCCTGGGGGGCTAGCACAGATACGCAGTATTTT. Its protein is CASSLAWGASTDTQYF.

This clonotype appeared many times. CDR3 region: CASKGGQITGELFF. The CDR3 nucleotides read TGTGCCAGCAAGGGCGGACAGATCACCGGGGAGCTGTTTTTT. The J gene is TRBJ2-2, the V gene TRBV6-1; possibly TRBD1 for D (6 bases). This CDR3 region has 14 residues. Germline V gene lookup returns CDR1 MNHNS and CDR2 SASEGT. V dropped 7 bases and J dropped 4 bases, with 13 bases sitting between them.

This clonotype was seen just once. Mismatch with germline at one junction end may stem from a read error. This chain links TRBV24-1 with TRBJ2-7, with 12 nucleotides matching TRBD2. This CDR3 spans 15 amino acids. CDR1 is KGHDR, CDR2 SFDVKD, per germline. CDR3: CATSRLAGGPGELYF. In DNA form, the CDR3 reads TGTGCCACCAGTAGGCTAGCGGGAGGGCCCGGGGAGCTGTACTTC.

This sequence joins TRBV11-2 and TRBJ2-3, with TRBD2 identical over 7 bases. Germline CDR1 SGHAT, CDR2 FQNNGV. After removal of 1 base from V and 2 bases from J, the junction contained 6 bases not matched to a gene. There are 16 residues in the CDR3. DNA of the CDR3: TGTGCCAGCAGCTTAGTGAGCGGGGCGTACACAGATACGCAGTATTTT. It specifies CASSLVSGAYTDTQYF.

This clonotype appeared a few times. V usage is TRBV30 and J usage is TRBJ2-1, with 10 bases fitting TRBD2. The CDR3 has 15 amino acids. Losses at the gene ends were 5 bases for V and 6 bases for J; bases not matched to a gene: 10. Germline V lookup: CDR1 GTSNPN, CDR2 SVGIG (reference sequence). The CDR3 region has the DNA TGTGCCTGGTGTCCCGGGACTAGCGAGCTCAATGAGCAGTTCTTC. It translates to CAWCPGTSELNEQFF. Full variable domain (remainder filled in from reference TRBV30 and TRBJ2-1): SQTIHQWPATLVQPVGSPLSLECTVEGTSNPNLYWYRQAAGRGLQLLFYSVGIGQISSEVPQNLSASRPQDRQFILSSKKLLLSDSGFYLCAWCPGTSELNEQFFGPGTRLTVL.

The chain recombines TRBV29-1 with TRBJ2-3; D is perhaps TRBD1 (6 bases). V was trimmed by 8 bases and J by 5 bases, leaving 17 bases between them. Germline CDR1 reads SQVTM; CDR2 reads ANQGSEA. The length of the CDR3 is 13 residues. Here the CDR3 DNA reads TGCAGCTTGGTCGCAGGGGACGTAGATACGCAGTATTTT. Amino acid sequence: CSLVAGDVDTQYF.

The V call is TRBV10-2, the J call TRBJ1-6, with TRBD1 identical over 11 bases. The V gene end was trimmed by 0 bases and the J gene end by 7 bases; junction bases not matched to a gene: 5. The CDR3 extends over 17 amino acids. Germline V lookup: CDR1 WSHSY, CDR2 SAAADI. This chain's CDR3 is CASSESDRGLGNSPLHF. In DNA, the CDR3 is TGCGCCAGCAGTGAGTCGGACAGGGGGCTAGGGAATTCACCCCTCCACTTT.

The V gene is TRBV7-6, the J gene TRBJ1-1; maybe TRBD1 (6 bases). Germline CDR1 SGHVS, CDR2 FNYEAQ. The CDR3 totals 14 residues. Between the trimmed V and J ends, which lost 5 bases and 2 bases, there was a span of 12 bases. DNA of the CDR3: TGTGCCAGCAGCCTAACAGGGATCAACACTGAAGCTTTCTTT. As protein: CASSLTGINTEAFF.

The rearrangement uses TRBV20-1 and TRBJ2-3, with 7 positions matching TRBD2. From germline, CDR1 is DFQATT and CDR2 SNEGSKA (reference sequence). Trimming removed 6 bases from V and 11 bases from J; junction bases left unmatched: 11. The length of the CDR3 is 12 residues. The CDR3 reads CSAGGGREEQYF. The CDR3 bases are TGCAGTGCGGGTGGAGGGAGGGAAGAGCAGTATTTT.

The rearrangement links TRBV7-9 to TRBJ1-2, with D uncertain. The V gene lost 4 bases and the J gene lost 0 bases, with 9 bases spanning the gap. In germline, CDR1 is SEHNR, CDR2 FQNEAQ (reference sequence). CDR3 length equals 14 residues. The CDR3 reads CASSSSGSNYGYTF. In DNA form, the CDR3 reads TGTGCCAGCAGCTCCTCTGGGTCTAACTATGGCTACACCTTC.

The V call is TRBV6-1, the J call TRBJ1-4; no definite D call. Trimming stripped 2 bases from V and 3 bases from J, with 10 bases between. The CDR3 runs to 15 residues. Germline CDR1 and CDR2: MNHNS and SASEGT. The CDR3 loop reads CASSESSYANEKLFF. CDR3 coding DNA: TGTGCCAGCAGTGAATCATCGTACGCTAATGAAAAACTGTTTTTT.

A word on this clonotype: This may be a read error, as it is one base from a much larger clone. The J gene is TRBJ1-2, the V gene TRBV6-1, with 7 bases lining up with TRBD1. The CDR3 consists of 14 residues. Germline V gene data show CDR1 as MNHNS and CDR2 as SASEGT. Losses at the gene ends were 5 bases for V and 7 bases for J; bases not matched to a gene: 10. The CDR3 is CASSTATGETGYTF. In DNA, the CDR3 is TGTGCCAGCAGTACCGCTACAGGGGAAACTGGCTACACCTTC.

The genes are TRBV9 and TRBJ2-5; no definite D call. V shed 0 bases and J shed 1 base, with 4 bases lying between them. The CDR3 covers 13 residues. The germline V gene has CDR1 SGDLS and CDR2 YYNGEE. CDR3 in amino acids: CASSVASQETQYF. CDR3 nucleotide sequence: TGTGCCAGCAGCGTAGCCAGCCAAGAGACCCAGTACTTC.

The chain is built from TRBV7-9 and TRBJ2-5; the match to TRBD2 covers 12 bases. The CDR3 sequence is 15 residues long. J lost 2 bases, V lost 6 bases, and 4 bases had no gene match. The germline gives CDR1 SEHNR, CDR2 FQNEAQ (reference sequence). As DNA, the CDR3 is TGTGCCAGCAGACCGACTAGCGGGGGACAAGAGACCCAGTACTTC. It encodes CASRPTSGGQETQYF.

This clonotype was seen a handful of times. CDR3 amino acids: CASRDGQLSNQPQHF. The CDR3 DNA sequence: TGTGCCAGCAGGGATGGACAGCTTAGCAATCAGCCCCAGCATTTT. This chain joins TRBV2 and TRBJ1-5; perhaps TRBD1 as D (6 bases). Trimming pared 6 bases from V and 0 bases from J, leaving 12 bases between. Germline V lookup: CDR1 SNHLY, CDR2 FYNNEI. The CDR3 is 15 amino acids.

V is TRBV25-1 and J is TRBJ1-3; D gene unclear. The length of the CDR3 is 14 residues. Trimming shortened V by 1 base and J by 0 bases, and 4 bases separated the two germline ends. Looked up from germline, CDR1 is MGHDK and CDR2 is SYGVNS. The CDR3 loop reads CASSEFGSGNTIYF. Written as DNA, the CDR3 is TGTGCCAGCAGTGAATTCGGCTCTGGAAACACCATATATTTT.

There are many counts of this clonotype. The chain couples TRBV29-1 to TRBJ2-3; weak D call: TRBD1 (6 bases). The CDR3 is 14 residues long. Germline V lookup: CDR1 SQVTM, CDR2 ANQGSEA. V lost 6 bases and J 2 bases, leaving 15 bases between the germline ends. CDR3 bases: TGCAGCGTCCTGACAGGAGCCTACACAGATACGCAGTATTTT. Its translation: CSVLTGAYTDTQYF.

The rearrangement links TRBV30 to TRBJ1-4, with 8 bases fitting TRBD1. Germline V gives CDR1 GTSNPN, CDR2 SVGIG (reference sequence). The CDR3 has 15 residues. The junction had 5 bases not matched to a gene; V was cut back by 2 bases and J by 3 bases. This CDR3 reads CAWSFRTGSNEKLFF. Here the CDR3 DNA reads TGTGCCTGGAGTTTTAGGACAGGGTCTAATGAAAAACTGTTTTTT.

As concerns this clonotype: Here the CDR3 omits its conserved ending phenylalanine or tryptophan, so a read error is the likely source. The V call is TRBV24-1, the J call TRBJ1-3, with 7 bases aligning to TRBD1. Germline V CDR1 and CDR2: KGHDR, SFDVKD. V lost 2 bases, J lost 3 bases, and 3 bases stayed unmatched. The CDR3 consists of 15 residues. The CDR3 region is CATSDSRTGGNTIYS. The CDR3 nucleotides read TGTGCCACCAGTGATTCACGGACAGGTGGAAACACCATATATTCT.

On this clonotype: A read error is possible here, since a much larger clone lies one base away. The DNA of the CDR3 is TGTGCCGGCAGCTTGGGTGTCGAGGGGATAAACGGGCAGTACTTC. This encodes CAGSLGVEGINGQYF. The V gene is TRBV5-4, the J gene TRBJ2-7; tentatively, D is TRBD1 or TRBD2 (5 bases each). This CDR3 is built from 15 residues. The germline V gene encodes CDR1 SGHNT and CDR2 YYREEE (reference sequence).

This clonotype was observed many times. This chain uses TRBV29-1 with TRBJ2-7, with 8 bases fitting TRBD1. Germline CDR1 SQVTM, CDR2 ANQGSEA. The CDR3 contains 14 residues. The V gene end was trimmed by 5 bases and the J gene end by 0 bases; junction bases not matched to a gene: 6. In nucleotides, the CDR3 is TGCAGCGTTTCCACAGGGGGTAGCTCCTACGAGCAGTACTTC. Protein product: CSVSTGGSSYEQYF.

The chain links TRBV15 to TRBJ2-7; tentative D call: TRBD2 (6 bases). V was trimmed by 0 bases and J by 1 base, leaving 10 bases between them. CDR1 is LNHNV and CDR2 is YYDKDF in the germline V gene (reference sequence). CDR3 length equals 15 residues. CDR3 sequence (DNA): TGTGCCACCAGCAGAGAGACCGGGACTTCCTACGAGCAGTACTTC. This sequence encodes CATSRETGTSYEQYF. The full variable domain, with the rest looked up from reference TRBV15 and TRBJ2-7, is DAMVIQNPRYQVTQFGKPVTLSCSQTLNHNVMYWYQQKSSQAPKLLFHYYDKDFNNEADTPDNFQSRRPNTSFCFLDIRSPGLGDTAMYLCATSRETGTSYEQYFGPGTRLTVT.

The chain joins TRBV20-1 to TRBJ2-7; D is unresolved. Germline CDR1 is DFQATT and CDR2 is SNEGSKA (reference sequence). The length of the CDR3 is 12 residues. Trimming removed 5 bases from V and 5 bases from J, with 13 bases in between. The DNA of the CDR3 is TGCAGTGCTCCACGGATGAGGAACGAGCAGTACTTC. Its protein product is CSAPRMRNEQYF.

This chain uses TRBV29-1 with TRBJ1-2; D gene ambiguous. Germline lookup yields CDR1 SQVTM and CDR2 ANQGSEA. The CDR3 extends over 13 amino acids. V dropped 8 bases and J dropped 5 bases, with 18 bases sitting between them. In DNA form, the CDR3 reads TGCAGCACAAGCGCCCCGCTGGGTTATGGCTACACCTTC. Its translation: CSTSAPLGYGYTF. The entire variable domain, with the rest obtained from reference TRBV29-1 and TRBJ1-2, is as follows: SAVISQKPSRDICQRGTSLTIQCQVDSQVTMMFWYRQQPGQSLTLIATANQGSEATYESGFVIDKFPISRPNLTFSTLTVSNMSPEDSSIYLCSTSAPLGYGYTFGSGTRLTVV.

This clonotype was observed at least ten times. This chain joins TRBV7-6 and TRBJ1-1; no firm D call. Germline CDR1 and CDR2: SGHVS and FNYEAQ. Trimming left V 3 bases short and J 3 bases short, with 8 bases between. The CDR3 has 13 amino acids. The CDR3 sequence is CASSFAEDTEAFF. The CDR3 nucleotides are TGTGCCAGCAGCTTCGCCGAGGACACTGAAGCTTTCTTT.

This clonotype was recorded only once. Just one base apart from a much larger clone, this may be a read error. This sequence joins TRBV6-2 or TRBV6-3 and TRBJ2-3; no clear D. The CDR3 contains 17 residues. Germline values: CDR1 MNHEY, CDR2 SVGEGT. The CDR3 DNA reads as TGTGCCGGCAGTTACGATGGAGCGTCGTCGAGGAAAGATACGCAGTATTTT. Protein product: CAGSYDGASSRKDTQYF.